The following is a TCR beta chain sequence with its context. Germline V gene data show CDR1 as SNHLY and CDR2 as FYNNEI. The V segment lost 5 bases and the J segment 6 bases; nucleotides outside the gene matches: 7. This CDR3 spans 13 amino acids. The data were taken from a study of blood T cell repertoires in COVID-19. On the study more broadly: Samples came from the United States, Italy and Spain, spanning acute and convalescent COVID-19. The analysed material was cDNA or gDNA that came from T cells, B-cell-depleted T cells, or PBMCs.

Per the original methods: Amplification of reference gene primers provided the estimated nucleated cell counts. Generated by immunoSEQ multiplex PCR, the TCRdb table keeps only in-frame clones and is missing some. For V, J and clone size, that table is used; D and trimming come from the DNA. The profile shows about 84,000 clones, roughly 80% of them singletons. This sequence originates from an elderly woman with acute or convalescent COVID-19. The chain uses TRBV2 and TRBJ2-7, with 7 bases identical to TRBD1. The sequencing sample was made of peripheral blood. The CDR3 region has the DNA TGTGCCAGCAGTTTACAGGGGTTAGGCGAGCAGTACTTC. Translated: CASSLQGLGEQYF. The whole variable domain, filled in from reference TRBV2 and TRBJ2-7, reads EPEVTQTPSHQVTQMGQEVILRCVPISNHLYFYWYRQILGQKVEFLVSFYNNEISEKSEIFDDQFSVERPDGSNFTLKIRSTKLEDSAMYFCASSLQGLGEQYFGPGTRLTVT.